Described below is a single TCR beta chain sequence and its context. Antigen: not known. The entry originates in a study of vaccination effects on CD4 cells after COVID-19. Expansion of antigen-specific CD4+ T cells with viral peptide pools was carried out by the ViraFEST assay before sequencing. Once cultured for 10 days, the cells underwent separation to obtain CD4+ T cells. Each participant was given two doses of one vaccine (BNT162b2 or mRNA-1273). In the cultures, half the medium was exchanged for IL-2 medium on days 3 and 7. Assay: immunoSEQ multiplex PCR; the TCRdb copy retains only in-frame clones and omits some. The sample includes roughly 24,000 clones, around 79% seen only once; the top ten take 6.5%. This specimen consisted of CD4+ T cells from PBMCs cultured with SARS-CoV-2 spike peptides, obtained after COVID-19 vaccination. The sequence came from a human donor who received a COVID-19 vaccine. Some clones in this sample may be carry-over from other donors' samples.

As DNA, the CDR3 is TGCGCCAGCAGTGAGTCCGGGGATACTAACTATGGCTACACCTTC. Encoded protein: CASSESGDTNYGYTF. The J gene is TRBJ1-2, the V gene TRBV10-2, with unresolved D. CDR3 length: 15 amino acids. Germline CDR1 WSHSY, CDR2 SAAADI. Trimming shortened V by 0 bases and J by 0 bases, and 8 bases separated the two germline ends.